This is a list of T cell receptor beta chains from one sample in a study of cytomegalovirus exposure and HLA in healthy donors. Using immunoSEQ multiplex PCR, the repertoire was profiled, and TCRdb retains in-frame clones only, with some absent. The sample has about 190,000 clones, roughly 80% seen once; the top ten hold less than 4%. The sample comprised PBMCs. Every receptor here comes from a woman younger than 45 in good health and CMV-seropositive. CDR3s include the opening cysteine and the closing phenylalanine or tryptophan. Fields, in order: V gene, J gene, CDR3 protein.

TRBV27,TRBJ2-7,CASSPQGRDGDYEQYF
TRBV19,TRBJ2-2,CASNAPSGTSVPRTGELFF
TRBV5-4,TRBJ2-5,CASSLTGGWGEETQYF
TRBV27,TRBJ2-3,CASSVAGSTDTQYF
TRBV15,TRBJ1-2,CATSSSGGSKRGYTF
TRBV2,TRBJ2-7,CASSTGTRGGEQYF
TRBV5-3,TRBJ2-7,CASPVGRSSYEQYF
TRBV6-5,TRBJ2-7,CASSTQQTRSYEQYF
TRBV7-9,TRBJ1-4,CASIGGRGYVEKLFF
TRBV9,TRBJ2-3,CASSPRTGTDTQYF
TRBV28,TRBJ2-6,CATRYSGANVLTF
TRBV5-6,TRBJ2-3,CASSLGLATDTQYF
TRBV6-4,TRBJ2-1,CATTPGLGQFF
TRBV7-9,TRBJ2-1,CASSVSSGSSYNEQFF
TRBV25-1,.,CASSEWAGAYEQYF
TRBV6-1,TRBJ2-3,CASTTSLAGGDTQYF
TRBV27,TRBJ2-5,CASRPQGGETQYF
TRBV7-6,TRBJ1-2,CASSPPPGAPTANYGYTF
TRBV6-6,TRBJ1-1,CASRTGGTEAFF
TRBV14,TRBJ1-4,CASSQGHSNEKLFF
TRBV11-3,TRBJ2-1,CASSLGPGTSGKGRDEQFF
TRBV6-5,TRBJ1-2,CASTRTGDYGYTF
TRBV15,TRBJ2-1,CATSRNIAGGAYNEQFF
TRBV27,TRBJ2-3,CASRHTVGPDTQYF
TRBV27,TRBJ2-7,CASSLLGQSYEQYF
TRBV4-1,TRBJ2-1,CASSLPRGPSGYNEQFF
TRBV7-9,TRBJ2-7,CASSLEKGQVYEQYF
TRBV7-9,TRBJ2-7,CSSSSNHEQYF
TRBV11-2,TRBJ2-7,CASSLVGTGSEQYF
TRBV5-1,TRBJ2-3,CASSPGSGASGTPVEF
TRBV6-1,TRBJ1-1,CASSERDRPGEAFF
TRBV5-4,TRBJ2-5,CASSNDRGRETQYF
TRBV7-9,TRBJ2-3,CASSLVSPGASTDTQYF
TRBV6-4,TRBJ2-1,CASSVAVDNEQFF
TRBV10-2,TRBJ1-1,CASSESKDRIMNTEAFF